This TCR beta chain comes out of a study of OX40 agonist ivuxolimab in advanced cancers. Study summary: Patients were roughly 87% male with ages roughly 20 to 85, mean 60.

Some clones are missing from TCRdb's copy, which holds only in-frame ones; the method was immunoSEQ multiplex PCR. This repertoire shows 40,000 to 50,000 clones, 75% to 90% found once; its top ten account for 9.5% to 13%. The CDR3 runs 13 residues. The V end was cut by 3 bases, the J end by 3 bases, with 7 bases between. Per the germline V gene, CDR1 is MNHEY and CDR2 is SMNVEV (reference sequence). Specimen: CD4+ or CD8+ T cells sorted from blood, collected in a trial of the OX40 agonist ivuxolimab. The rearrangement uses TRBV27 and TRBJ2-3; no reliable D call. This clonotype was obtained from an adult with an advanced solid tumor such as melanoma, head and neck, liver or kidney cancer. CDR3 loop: CASSLVGTDTQYF. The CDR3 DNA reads TGTGCCAGCAGTTTGGTTGGAACAGATACGCAGTATTTT.